One and the same sample provided the 14 T cell receptor beta chains below, sequenced in a study of naive and memory T cell subsets. Both TRBC1 and TRBC2 were covered by a beta constant-region primer of two equimolar oligonucleotides. TCRdb reprocessed the UMI-ligation and nested PCR reads via MiXCR and lists one record per CDR3 protein. The sample lists approximately 89,000 distinct CDR3 sequences; about 6.5% were seen once. The sequencing input was central memory CD4+ T cells from blood. These receptors all stem from a human donor in good health.

This clonotype was recorded many times. The chain uses TRBV6-1 and TRBJ1-5; D gene ambiguous. The V end was cut by 4 bases, the J end by 4 bases, with 14 bases between. The germline CDR1 and CDR2 sequences are MNHNS and SASEGT. The CDR3 totals 15 residues. The CDR3: CASSAQLGRNQPQHF. In nucleotides, the CDR3 is TGTGCCAGCAGTGCACAGTTGGGAAGGAATCAGCCCCAGCATTTT.

The chain couples TRBV12-3 or TRBV12-4 to TRBJ1-6; 8 bases match TRBD1. The V segment lost 5 bases and the J segment 9 bases; nucleotides outside the gene matches: 6. The CDR3 has 14 residues. CDR3 nucleotides: TGTGCCAGCAGTAACGGACAGGGCGGTTCACCCCTCCACTTT. Translation: CASSNGQGGSPLHF.

This clonotype has a count of ten or more. The chain joins TRBV7-2 to TRBJ1-5; 8 bases align to TRBD1. There are 17 residues in the CDR3. Germline CDR1 is SGHTA and CDR2 is FQGNSA. Trimming removed 3 bases from V and 4 bases from J; junction bases left unmatched: 11. The CDR3 loop is CASSFAGQGQSNQPQHF. The CDR3 DNA sequence: TGTGCCAGCAGCTTCGCCGGACAGGGACAGAGTAATCAGCCCCAGCATTTT.

This clonotype was detected many times. This chain links TRBV7-2 with TRBJ1-1; D might be TRBD1 (5 bases). Between the trimmed V and J ends, which lost 0 bases and 3 bases, there was a span of 11 bases. CDR1 and CDR2 from the germline V gene are SGHTA and FQGNSA. This CDR3 comprises 15 residues. This CDR3 reads CASSLAPGRYTEAFF. CDR3 coding DNA: TGTGCCAGCAGCTTAGCTCCAGGGAGGTACACTGAAGCTTTCTTT. The full variable domain, in which reference TRBV7-2 and TRBJ1-1 provide the parts outside the CDR3, is GAGVSQSPSNKVTEKGKDVELRCDPISGHTALYWYRQSLGQGLEFLIYFQGNSAPDKSGLPSDRFSAERTGGSVSTLTIQRTQQEDSAVYLCASSLAPGRYTEAFFGQGTRLTVV.

There are many counts of this clonotype. The DNA for the CDR3 is TGTGCCAGCAGCTCAACCCCGGGCGTAGGCTACACCTTC. As protein: CASSSTPGVGYTF. This rearrangement joins TRBV7-2 to TRBJ1-2; D unclear. This CDR3 comprises 13 residues. Trimming removed 4 bases at V and 8 bases at J, with 14 bases between. CDR1 is SGHTA, CDR2 FQGNSA, per germline. Together with reference TRBV7-2 and TRBJ1-2, the CDR3 gives the full variable domain: GAGVSQSPSNKVTEKGKDVELRCDPISGHTALYWYRQSLGQGLEFLIYFQGNSAPDKSGLPSDRFSAERTGGSVSTLTIQRTQQEDSAVYLCASSSTPGVGYTFGSGTRLTVV.

This clonotype has at least ten counts. The rearrangement links TRBV12-3 or TRBV12-4 to TRBJ2-2; 9 bases fit TRBD1. The CDR3 consists of 18 residues. J gave up 1 base and V 6 bases, and 12 bases lay outside the gene matches. The CDR3, as DNA: TGTGCCAGCAGGAAGACCACCGGGACAGGGAAGAACACCGGGGAGCTGTTTTTT. Its protein product is CASRKTTGTGKNTGELFF.

This clonotype was seen many times. The chain links TRBV5-6 to TRBJ2-1; D gene uncertain. The CDR3 has 11 residues. Germline lookup yields CDR1 SGHDT and CDR2 YYEEEE. Trimming took 1 base from V and 5 from J, leaving 1 base between them. CDR3 in DNA: TGTGCCAGCAGCTTGAACAATGAGCAGTTCTTC. It specifies CASSLNNEQFF. Together with reference TRBV5-6 and TRBJ2-1, the CDR3 gives the full variable domain: DAGVTQSPTHLIKTRGQQVTLRCSPKSGHDTVSWYQQALGQGPQFIFQYYEEEERQRGNFPDRFSGHQFPNYSSELNVNALLLGDSALYLCASSLNNEQFFGPGTRLTVL.

The CDR3 nucleotides read TGTGCCAGTAGCACTAGCGGGGTGAACACCGGGGAGCTGTTTTTT. This translates into CASSTSGVNTGELFF. The gene calls are TRBV19 and TRBJ2-2; TRBD2 matches at 10 bases. There are 15 residues in the CDR3. Germline values: CDR1 LNHDA, CDR2 SQIVND (reference sequence). V trimming: 6 bases; J trimming: 1 base; junction bases outside the gene matches: 2.

About this clonotype itself: This may arise from a read error, as a much more abundant clone is one base away. J is TRBJ1-6 and V is TRBV13; 7 bases are a match to TRBD1. Germline CDR1 is PRHDT and CDR2 is FYEKMQ (reference sequence). The CDR3 loop spans 15 amino acids. DNA for the CDR3: TGTGCCAGCAGCCCTCAAACAGGGGATAATTCACCCCTCTACTTT. Amino acid sequence: CASSPQTGDNSPLYF.

The chain couples TRBV30 to TRBJ2-5; no clear D. CDR3 length equals 13 residues. CDR1 and CDR2 (germline): GTSNPN, SVGIG (reference sequence). V was trimmed by 0 bases and J by 5 bases, leaving 10 bases between them. CDR3 sequence reads: CAWSVRPGETQYF. DNA for the CDR3: TGTGCCTGGAGTGTACGGCCTGGGGAGACCCAGTACTTC.

This clonotype was observed at least ten times. The CDR3 region has the DNA TGTGCCATCACCAATCCTAAACAGGGTGTTGATCAGCCCCAGCATTTT. Residues: CAITNPKQGVDQPQHF. The rearrangement uses TRBV10-3 and TRBJ1-5; D perhaps matches TRBD1 (6 bases). Germline V gives CDR1 ENHRY, CDR2 SYGVKD. CDR3 length equals 16 residues. The V end was cut by 7 bases, the J end by 5 bases, with 21 bases between.

This clonotype was observed many times. The chain combines TRBV7-8 with TRBJ2-7; 9 bases are shared with TRBD2. Trimming took 8 bases from V and 5 from J; bases not matched to a gene: 7. Germline lookup yields CDR1 SGHVS and CDR2 FQNEAQ. The CDR3 covers 13 residues. CDR3 sequence: CASGRAGGHEQYF. The DNA for the CDR3 is TGTGCCAGCGGGAGAGCGGGAGGCCACGAGCAGTACTTC.

The V gene is TRBV4-2, the J gene TRBJ2-1; D is perhaps TRBD1 or TRBD2 (6 bases each). Trimming took off 4 bases at V and 1 base at J, with 14 bases between the two ends. The length of the CDR3 is 16 residues. Per germline, CDR1 LGHNA and CDR2 YNFKEQ. CDR3 sequence reads: CASSRPLGGSYNEQFF. The CDR3 coding sequence is TGTGCCAGCAGCCGCCCTTTAGGGGGGTCCTACAATGAGCAGTTCTTC.

A few counts support this clonotype. The CDR3 region is CASSTYNEQFF. CDR3 bases: TGTGCCAGCAGTACATACAATGAGCAGTTCTTC. The genes are TRBV25-1 and TRBJ2-1; no definite D call. V was trimmed by 5 bases and J by 4 bases, leaving 3 bases between them. The germline V gene encodes CDR1 MGHDK and CDR2 SYGVNS. The CDR3 has 11 residues.